The next 24 T cell receptor beta chains were all read from a single sample in a study of TIL therapy for anti-PD-1-resistant metastatic lung cancer. The libraries were made with immunoSEQ v3. Libraries were prepared by immunoSEQ multiplex PCR; TCRdb keeps only in-frame clonotypes and omits some of them. The table records 57,000 or so clones, 80% to 90% of them present only once. As for time point: pre-treatment sample, taken before nivolumab and TIL therapy. The starting material was blood, obtained at baseline. These TCRs come from a person between 25 and 80 years old with non-small cell lung cancer.

The sample holds a few counts of this clone. The V call is TRBV10-3, the J call TRBJ2-3, with 13 bases matching TRBD2. Germline CDR1 ENHRY, CDR2 SYGVKD. The CDR3 runs to 17 residues. V dropped 0 bases and J dropped 2; count of bases not matched to a gene: 2. The CDR3 bases are TGTGCCATCAGTGAGTCGACTAGCGGGGGGCCCACAGATACGCAGTATTTT. Protein: CAISESTSGGPTDTQYF.

For this clone: An end of the junction differs from the germline gene, which may be a read error. This chain joins TRBV11-1 and TRBJ2-5; 7 nucleotides agree with TRBD2. CDR1 SGHAT and CDR2 FQDESV come from the germline V gene (reference sequence). The CDR3 loop spans 15 amino acids. For the CDR3, the DNA is TGTGCCAGCAGCCTCCTCCGGGACTACCAGGAGACCCAGTACTTC. This encodes CASSLLRDYQETQYF.

V gene TRBV5-1 combines with J gene TRBJ2-5; D is unresolved. This CDR3 region has 12 residues. Looked up from germline, CDR1 is SGHRS and CDR2 is YFSETQ. Trimming pared 0 bases from V and 5 bases from J, leaving 5 bases between. The CDR3 reads CASSLVQETQYF. Here the CDR3 DNA reads TGCGCCAGCAGCTTGGTTCAGGAGACCCAGTACTTC.

The chain carries TRBV5-6 and TRBJ2-3; D is ambiguous. Trimming took 0 bases from V and 8 from J, leaving 7 bases between them. Germline CDR1 is SGHDT and CDR2 is YYEEEE. CDR3 length: 12 amino acids. CDR3 in amino acids: CASSLVISTQYF. The CDR3 DNA reads as TGTGCCAGCAGCTTGGTCATTAGTACGCAGTATTTT.

This chain links TRBV30 with TRBJ2-3; TRBD2 might be the D (6 bases). Germline lookup yields CDR1 GTSNPN and CDR2 SVGIG (reference sequence). The V and J ends lost 2 bases and 0 bases respectively, with 9 bases between them. The CDR3 is 14 residues long. This chain's CDR3 is CAWSKDYSTDTQYF. As DNA, the CDR3 is TGTGCCTGGAGTAAGGACTACAGCACAGATACGCAGTATTTT.

V and J are TRBV3-1 (or the pseudogene TRBV3-2) and TRBJ1-2; D unclear. Germline CDR1 and CDR2: LGHDT and YNNKEL (reference sequence). This CDR3 contains 15 residues. The V and J ends lost 0 bases and 4 bases respectively, with 12 bases between them. CDR3 sequence: CASSQESVSGYGYTF. The DNA of the CDR3 is TGTGCCAGCAGCCAAGAATCGGTTTCAGGCTATGGCTACACCTTC.

The V gene is TRBV7-6, the J gene TRBJ1-1; tentative D call: TRBD1 (5 bases). Germline assignment: CDR1 SGHVS and CDR2 FNYEAQ. Between the trimmed V and J ends, which lost 0 bases and 3 bases, there was a span of 14 bases. This CDR3 region has 16 residues. The CDR3 reads CASSLAGTLGYTEAFF. The CDR3 nucleotides read TGTGCCAGCAGCTTAGCCGGGACGCTGGGATACACTGAAGCTTTCTTT.

This sequence joins TRBV6-5 and TRBJ1-5; D is undetermined. The germline V gene encodes CDR1 MNHEY and CDR2 SVGAGI. The CDR3 runs to 13 residues. The germline V and J ends were trimmed by 7 bases and 4 bases, with 11 bases remaining between them. The CDR3 DNA reads TGTGCCAGCACCCGAGCTGGAAATCAGCCCCAGCATTTT. It encodes CASTRAGNQPQHF.

This clone was counted a few times. This rearrangement joins TRBV7-9 to TRBJ2-3, with TRBD1 identical over 8 bases. With 5 bases clipped from V and 4 bases from J, the junction kept 8 bases outside the gene matches. Germline V CDR1 and CDR2: SEHNR, FQNEAQ (reference sequence). There are 15 residues in the CDR3. This CDR3 reads CASSQTGVYADTQYF. The CDR3 coding sequence is TGTGCCAGCAGCCAGACAGGGGTGTATGCAGATACGCAGTATTTT.

The chain recombines TRBV6-1 with TRBJ1-1; 8 nucleotides agree with TRBD1. Looked up from germline, CDR1 is MNHNS and CDR2 is SASEGT. This CDR3 has 16 amino acids. V trimming: 4 bases; J trimming: 0 bases; junction bases outside the gene matches: 7. CDR3 nucleotides: TGTGCCAGCAGTGCCCGACAGGGGATGTTGAACACTGAAGCTTTCTTT. Amino acid sequence: CASSARQGMLNTEAFF.

The gene calls are TRBV14 and TRBJ1-4, with D perhaps matching TRBD1 (6 bases). With 4 bases removed from V and 2 bases from J, the gap between germline ends came to 17 bases. The CDR3 covers 17 residues. Germline loops: CDR1 SGHDN, CDR2 FVKESK. Here the CDR3 DNA reads TGTGCCAGCAGCCCGCTTATACAGGGTCGGACTAATGAAAAACTGTTTTTT. It translates to CASSPLIQGRTNEKLFF. Full variable domain (missing parts from reference TRBV14 and TRBJ1-4): EAGVTQFPSHSVIEKGQTVTLRCDPISGHDNLYWYRRVMGKEIKFLLHFVKESKQDESGMPNNRFLAERTGGTYSTLKVQPAELEDSGVYFCASSPLIQGRTNEKLFFGSGTQLSVL.

The chain recombines TRBV30 with TRBJ2-3; D is ambiguous. In germline, CDR1 is GTSNPN, CDR2 SVGIG (reference sequence). V dropped 5 bases and J dropped 1 base, with 7 bases sitting between them. The CDR3 totals 12 residues. The CDR3 nucleotides read TGTGCCTGGGGTCTGGGCACAGATACGCAGTATTTT. Translation: CAWGLGTDTQYF.

The J gene is TRBJ1-6, the V gene TRBV9, with D hard to call. Germline values: CDR1 SGDLS, CDR2 YYNGEE. With 0 bases removed from V and 6 bases from J, the gap between germline ends came to 10 bases. This CDR3 is built from 15 residues. The CDR3 reads CASSVVADINSPLHF. In nucleotides, the CDR3 is TGTGCCAGCAGCGTAGTGGCAGATATTAATTCACCCCTCCACTTT.

This sequence joins TRBV20-1 and TRBJ2-7; D uncertain. This CDR3 region has 10 residues. V was pared by 2 bases and J by 11 bases, with 10 bases between. From germline, CDR1 is DFQATT and CDR2 SNEGSKA (reference sequence). The CDR3 DNA follows: TGCAGTGCTAGAACCGAGACGGAGTACTTC. Translated: CSARTETEYF.

The chain combines TRBV5-1 with TRBJ1-2; tentative D call: TRBD1 (6 bases). The length of the CDR3 is 15 residues. V gave up 0 bases and J gave up 4 bases, with 13 bases separating them. The germline gives CDR1 SGHRS, CDR2 YFSETQ. In nucleotides, the CDR3 is TGCGCCAGCAGCTTGGATCCAGGGGAGGCCTATGGCTACACCTTC. As protein: CASSLDPGEAYGYTF.

V and J are TRBV5-6 and TRBJ2-3; possibly TRBD1 or TRBD2 for D (5 bases each). The CDR3 runs 14 residues. Trimming removed 4 bases from V and 2 bases from J, with 11 bases in between. Germline V gene data show CDR1 as SGHDT and CDR2 as YYEEEE. The CDR3 reads CASSHRDPTDTQYF. In DNA form, the CDR3 reads TGTGCCAGCAGCCACCGGGACCCCACAGATACGCAGTATTTT.

The rearrangement joins TRBV7-9 to TRBJ2-2; D remains unclear. V lost 5 bases and J lost 3, with 22 bases in between. There are 18 residues in the CDR3. Germline V CDR1 and CDR2: SEHNR, FQNEAQ (reference sequence). CDR3 residues: CASSTILVFGSDTGELFF. The CDR3 DNA sequence: TGTGCCAGCAGCACTATATTGGTCTTCGGTTCGGACACCGGGGAGCTGTTTTTT.

The rearrangement uses TRBV12-5 and TRBJ2-7, with 10 positions matching TRBD1. V shed 6 bases and J 4 bases; nucleotides not matched to a gene: 12. This CDR3 spans 16 amino acids. Germline-derived CDR1 and CDR2 are LGHNT and FRNRAP. CDR3 amino acids: CASGPTRQGARYEQYF. The CDR3 bases are TGTGCTAGTGGCCCGACCCGACAGGGGGCGAGGTACGAGCAGTACTTC.

The chain couples TRBV28 to TRBJ1-5; D is undetermined. The CDR3 length is 13 residues. Trimming stripped 6 bases from V and 5 bases from J, with 11 bases between. CDR1 is MDHEN, CDR2 SYDVKM, per germline. The DNA for the CDR3 is TGTGCCAGCAGCCGCGACCCGGATCAGCCCCAGCATTTT. It encodes CASSRDPDQPQHF.

This clone came up once. CDR3 sequence: CASSSRIGTSGTDTQYF. The CDR3 nucleotides read TGTGCCAGCAGCTCACGCATAGGGACTAGCGGGACAGATACGCAGTATTTT. V and J are TRBV5-8 and TRBJ2-3; TRBD2 agrees at 12 bases. The junction had 8 bases not matched to a gene; V was cut back by 3 bases and J by 3 bases. Germline loops: CDR1 SGHTS, CDR2 YDEGEE. The CDR3 has 17 residues. The full variable domain, completed using reference TRBV5-8 and TRBJ2-3, is EAGVTQSPTHLIKTRGQQATLRCSPISGHTSVYWYQQALGLGLQFLLWYDEGEERNRGNFPPRFSGRQFPNYSSELNVNALELEDSALYLCASSSRIGTSGTDTQYFGPGTRLTVL.

This chain connects TRBV28 to TRBJ2-1; D gene ambiguous. Looked up from germline, CDR1 is MDHEN and CDR2 is SYDVKM. The CDR3 runs to 11 residues. V was shortened by 2 bases and J by 9 bases, with 5 bases between the two germline ends. CDR3: CASSLRSEQFF. The CDR3 DNA sequence: TGTGCCAGCAGTTTACGAAGTGAGCAGTTCTTC.

The genes are TRBV3-1 (or the pseudogene TRBV3-2) and TRBJ2-7, with D unclear. CDR3 length: 14 residues. Trimming shortened V by 0 bases and J by 0 bases, and 6 bases separated the two germline ends. The germline CDR1 and CDR2 sequences are LGHDT and YNNKEL (reference sequence). The DNA for the CDR3 is TGTGCCAGCAGCCAAGAGACTGTCTCCTACGAGCAGTACTTC. Encoded protein: CASSQETVSYEQYF.

The rearrangement uses TRBV3-1 (or the pseudogene TRBV3-2) and TRBJ1-2; possibly TRBD1 for D (6 bases). The CDR3 consists of 17 residues. CDR1 and CDR2 from the germline V gene are LGHDT and YNNKEL (reference sequence). V was cut by 2 bases and J by 6 bases, with 22 bases left in between. This CDR3 reads CASSQHTTGPKGHGYTF. DNA of the CDR3: TGTGCCAGCAGCCAACATACGACAGGCCCCAAGGGCCATGGCTACACCTTC.

This chain joins TRBV19 and TRBJ1-5; unclear D gene. The CDR3 totals 14 residues. V lost 6 bases and J lost 9, with 18 bases in between. Germline values: CDR1 LNHDA, CDR2 SQIVND (reference sequence). The CDR3 sequence is CASSAAGTTRPQHF. In DNA form, the CDR3 reads TGTGCCAGTAGCGCCGCCGGAACAACGAGGCCCCAGCATTTT.